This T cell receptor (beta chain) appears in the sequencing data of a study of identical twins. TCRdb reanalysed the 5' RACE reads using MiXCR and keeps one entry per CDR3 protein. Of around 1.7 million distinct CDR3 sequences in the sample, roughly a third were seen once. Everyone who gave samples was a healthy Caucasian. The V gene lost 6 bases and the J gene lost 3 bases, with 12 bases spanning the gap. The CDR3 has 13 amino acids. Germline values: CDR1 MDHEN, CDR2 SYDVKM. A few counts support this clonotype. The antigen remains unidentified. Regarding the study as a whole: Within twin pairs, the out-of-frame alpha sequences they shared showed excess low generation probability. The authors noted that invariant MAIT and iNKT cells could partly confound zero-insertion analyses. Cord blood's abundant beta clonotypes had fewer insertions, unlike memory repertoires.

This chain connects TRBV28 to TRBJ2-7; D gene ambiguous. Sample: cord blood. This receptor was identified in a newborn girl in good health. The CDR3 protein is CASRRNLGYEQYF. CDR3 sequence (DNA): TGTGCCAGCAGGCGTAACTTGGGCTACGAGCAGTACTTC.